Shown below are 17 T cell receptor beta chains from a single sample sequenced in a study of T cells in localized non-small cell lung cancer (dated by TCRdb to the early 2020s). The library was generated by the immunoSEQ multiplex PCR assay. The table comes from immuneACCESS by way of TCRdb, which keeps in-frame sequences with V and J called. Part of the clones is missing from these tables; in studies checked, under half for an unresolved V gene and the rest for unknown reasons. The sample table records about 40,000 clones; 70% to 90% of these occur just once. In total, the top ten clones hold roughly 3.6% of the sample. Sequenced here: peripheral blood, sampled before any cancer treatment. All receptors derive from a man aged 18-49 years with stage I lung adenocarcinoma.

The V and J genes are TRBV9 and TRBJ2-3; 7 positions match TRBD2. The CDR3 is 15 amino acids. Germline V gene data show CDR1 as SGDLS and CDR2 as YYNGEE. V lost 5 bases to trimming and J lost 2 bases; unmatched junction nucleotides: 8. This CDR3 reads CASRGSGGPTDTQYF. In nucleotides, the CDR3 is TGTGCCAGCAGGGGTTCGGGGGGACCCACAGATACGCAGTATTTT. The complete variable domain, with remaining parts taken from reference TRBV9 and TRBJ2-3, reads DSGVTQTPKHLITATGQRVTLRCSPRSGDLSVYWYQQSLDQGLQFLIQYYNGEERAKGNILERFSAQQFPDLHSELNLSSLELGDSALYFCASRGSGGPTDTQYFGPGTRLTVL.

The rearrangement links TRBV5-1 to TRBJ2-3; D unresolved. The germline V gene encodes CDR1 SGHRS and CDR2 YFSETQ. CDR3 length equals 14 residues. Trimming shortened V by 4 bases and J by 0 bases, and 9 bases separated the two germline ends. This CDR3 reads CASSRSGSTDTQYF. The CDR3 DNA reads TGCGCCAGCAGCAGGTCCGGGAGCACAGATACGCAGTATTTT.

This chain links TRBV27 with TRBJ1-2; TRBD1 agrees at 8 bases. The CDR3 runs to 15 residues. Germline values: CDR1 MNHEY, CDR2 SMNVEV (reference sequence). With V trimmed by 5 bases and J by 8 bases, 13 bases remained unmatched. Here the CDR3 reads CASSPYGQGGDGYTF. In nucleotides, the CDR3 is TGTGCCAGCAGTCCTTACGGACAGGGTGGGGACGGCTACACCTTC.

CDR3 bases: TGTGCCTGGACCTACAGGGGTGTTTTTGAAAAACTGTTTTTT. It yields the protein CAWTYRGVFEKLFF. The genes are TRBV30 and TRBJ1-4; 7 nucleotides align to TRBD1. CDR3 size: 14 residues. Germline values: CDR1 GTSNPN, CDR2 SVGIG (reference sequence). V shed 4 bases and J 7 bases; nucleotides not matched to a gene: 9.

Comment on this clone: The junction shows a germline mismatch at one end, possibly a read error. Other DNA sequences in this specimen translate into the identical CDR3. This chain links TRBV5-8 with TRBJ1-1; D not resolved. CDR1 and CDR2 (germline): SGHTS, YDEGEE. CDR3 length: 11 residues. The CDR3: CASSSKFEAFF. CDR3 nucleotides: TGTGCTAGCAGCTCAAAGTTTGAAGCTTTCTTT.

J is TRBJ2-1 and V is TRBV5-5; 8 nucleotides line up with TRBD1. The length of the CDR3 is 15 residues. CDR1 SGHKS and CDR2 YYEKEE come from the germline V gene (reference sequence). Trimming took 5 bases from V and 7 from J; bases not matched to a gene: 11. CDR3 protein: CASRNIQGVRNEQFF. CDR3 DNA sequence: TGTGCCAGCAGAAATATACAGGGGGTTAGAAATGAGCAGTTCTTC.

The gene calls are TRBV4-2 and TRBJ1-5, with unresolved D. Per the germline V gene, CDR1 is LGHNA and CDR2 is YNFKEQ. The CDR3 runs 15 residues. Between the trimmed V and J ends, which lost 1 base and 7 bases, there was a span of 14 bases. CDR3 bases: TGTGCCAGCAGCCAAGCCCATTCTGATGAGCAGCCCCAGCATTTT. Its protein product is CASSQAHSDEQPQHF.

This clone appeared a few times. This chain joins TRBV4-3 and TRBJ1-1; D might be TRBD1 (5 bases). The V gene lost 0 bases and the J gene lost 5 bases, with 13 bases spanning the gap. The CDR3 consists of 15 residues. Germline V gene data show CDR1 as LGHNA and CDR2 as YSLEER. The CDR3 region has the DNA TGCGCCAGCAGCCAAGATCTCTGGGAGGGGACTGAAGCTTTCTTT. It encodes CASSQDLWEGTEAFF.

CDR3 loop: CASSQVGSSSDTQYF. The DNA for the CDR3 is TGCGCCAGCAGCCAAGTGGGGTCATCATCAGATACGCAGTATTTT. The chain links TRBV4-1 to TRBJ2-3; D gene ambiguous. V lost 1 base and J lost 4, with 12 bases in between. CDR1 is MGHRA and CDR2 is YSYEKL in the germline V gene. The CDR3 has 15 residues.

The CDR3 loop reads CASSLGTGAGGQPQHF. Here the CDR3 DNA reads TGTGCCAGCAGCTTGGGGACAGGGGCCGGGGGTCAGCCCCAGCATTTT. V is TRBV5-6 and J is TRBJ1-5; 9 bases match TRBD1. CDR3 size: 16 residues. The germline CDR1 and CDR2 sequences are SGHDT and YYEEEE. Germline trimming cut 0 bases from V and 6 bases from J; bases unmatched to any gene: 7.

This chain links TRBV5-5 with TRBJ2-7; 9 bases fit TRBD1. Germline CDR1 SGHKS, CDR2 YYEKEE (reference sequence). CDR3 length equals 15 residues. V lost 4 bases, J lost 2 bases, and 7 bases stayed unmatched. The CDR3 bases are TGTGCCAGCAGCGCCCGGGACAGGGCGCCCTACGAGCAGTACTTC. It codes for CASSARDRAPYEQYF.

This clone was counted once. The chain uses TRBV30 and TRBJ1-3; no definite D call. Germline V CDR1 and CDR2: GTSNPN, SVGIG (reference sequence). The CDR3 contains 15 residues. V lost 3 bases and J 0 bases, leaving 12 bases between the germline ends. In DNA, the CDR3 is TGTGCCTGGAGCCCGGACCGGACCTCTGGAAACACCATATATTTT. Its protein is CAWSPDRTSGNTIYF.

The chain joins TRBV6-1 to TRBJ1-2; 7 positions agree with TRBD1. V dropped 2 bases and J dropped 1; count of bases not matched to a gene: 10. CDR1 and CDR2 (germline): MNHNS, SASEGT. The CDR3 covers 17 residues. The CDR3 sequence: CASSETTGLVGNYGYTF. The DNA of the CDR3 is TGTGCCAGCAGTGAAACGACAGGGCTTGTGGGTAACTATGGCTACACCTTC.

The J gene is TRBJ2-2, the V gene TRBV18; a possible D gene is TRBD1 (6 bases). The V end lost 3 bases, the J end lost 2 bases, and 19 bases lay between the germline ends. This CDR3 has 18 amino acids. Germline V gene data show CDR1 as KGHSH and CDR2 as LQKENI. CDR3 DNA: TGTGCCAGCTCACCCTCCGGGCTACTGGGACACAACACCGGGGAGCTGTTTTTT. Its translation: CASSPSGLLGHNTGELFF.

V gene TRBV10-3 combines with J gene TRBJ2-7, with D tentatively TRBD1 (6 bases). Trimming left V 9 bases short and J 6 bases short, with 24 bases between. Germline-derived CDR1 and CDR2 are ENHRY and SYGVKD. CDR3 length: 15 residues. CDR3 DNA sequence: TGTGCCATTAGGCAGGGGATCTCGTCAGCGTCCGAGCAGTACTTC. This translates into CAIRQGISSASEQYF.

Only one count was recorded for this clone. CDR3 nucleotide sequence: TGTGCCAGCAGTGCCCCGAACGGGGGGCTGAACACTGAAGCTTTCTTT. Translation gives CASSAPNGGLNTEAFF. V usage is TRBV6-6 and J usage is TRBJ1-1; TRBD1 is a possible D gene (6 bases). Trimming took 5 bases from V and 0 from J, leaving 16 bases between them. The CDR3 runs 16 residues. Germline V gene data show CDR1 as MNHNY and CDR2 as SVGAGI (reference sequence).

The genes are TRBV6-1 and TRBJ1-4; D not resolved. The CDR3 sequence is 15 residues long. With 3 bases removed from V and 0 bases from J, the gap between germline ends came to 8 bases. The V gene's germline CDR1 is MNHNS and CDR2 SASEGT. The CDR3 loop is CASSEFATTNEKLFF. The CDR3 DNA sequence: TGTGCCAGCAGTGAGTTCGCCACAACTAATGAAAAACTGTTTTTT.